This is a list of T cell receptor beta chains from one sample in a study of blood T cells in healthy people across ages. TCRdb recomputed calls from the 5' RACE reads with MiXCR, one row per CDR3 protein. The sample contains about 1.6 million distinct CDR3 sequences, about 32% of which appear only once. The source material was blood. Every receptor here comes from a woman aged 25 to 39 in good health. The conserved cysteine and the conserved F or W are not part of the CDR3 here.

ASSPKRNRGLNTEAF | TRBJ1-1 | TRBV3-1
SFQTPRSKETQY | TRBJ2-5 | TRBV29-1
SALSASLYEQY | TRBJ2-7 | TRBV20-1
ASSPTVLQETQY | TRBJ2-5 | TRBV12-3/TRBV12-4
ASSFLGDRAAF | TRBJ1-1 | TRBV5-1
ASSASGTTNTGELF | TRBJ2-2 | TRBV9
ASSLGISLSYEQY | TRBJ2-7 | TRBV7-2
ASSPKGAGETQY | TRBJ2-5 | TRBV7-9
VSSFSTGSYNEQF | TRBJ2-1 | TRBV7-2
ASSAGINTGELF | TRBJ2-2 | TRBV7-3
AIGGQKNSPLH | TRBJ1-6 | TRBV10-3
ASQDRNTDTQY | TRBJ2-3 | TRBV19
ASSPTDSPADTQY | TRBJ2-3 | TRBV7-9
ASSSRDAEAF | TRBJ1-1 | TRBV21-1
SARDPVGMGVEQY | TRBJ2-7 | TRBV20-1
ASSGVARREDNEQF | TRBJ2-1 | TRBV9
ASSLGRREPYNEQF | TRBJ2-1 | TRBV5-1
SVSGQGIGNEQF | TRBJ2-1 | TRBV29-1
AWRRGYGYT | TRBJ1-2 | TRBV30
ASSPEGGAKNIQY | TRBJ2-4 | TRBV28
SARDSPGTSGRTEQY | TRBJ2-7 | TRBV20-1
SGSADGETREKLF | TRBJ1-4 | TRBV20-1
ASRGQGADTEAF | TRBJ1-1 | TRBV12-3/TRBV12-4
ASRGAETQY | TRBJ2-5 | TRBV10-2
SVPRTGENEQF | TRBJ2-1 | TRBV20-1
ASRTRTGWTEAF | TRBJ1-1 | TRBV28
ASRRDSEGEKLF | TRBJ1-4 | TRBV4-1